Below are 13 T cell receptor beta chains sequenced from a single sample in a study of early T cells in non-severe SARS-CoV-2 infection. TCRdb used MiXCR to reprocess the 5' RACE reads, holding one entry per CDR3 protein. Of some 40,000 distinct CDR3 sequences in the sample, about 8% are singletons; the top ten hold 9.5% to 15%. The sequencing here drew on whole blood, taken at baseline. The source of these receptors is an adult who was a healthcare worker with PCR-confirmed SARS-CoV-2 infection or an uninfected control (not recorded which).

This clonotype has a handful of counts. The V gene is TRBV7-2, the J gene TRBJ2-7, with D possibly being TRBD1 (5 bases). Germline CDR1 reads SGHTA; CDR2 reads FQGNSA. CDR3 length: 14 residues. With 1 base removed from V and 7 bases from J, the gap between germline ends came to 14 bases. CDR3 in DNA: TGTGCCAGCAGCTTAGGAAGGGGTTCAGGGGAGCAGTACTTC. Translation gives CASSLGRGSGEQYF.

The chain has TRBV29-1 and TRBJ1-2; D gene unclear. V was pared by 6 bases and J by 1 base, with 15 bases between. In germline, CDR1 is SQVTM, CDR2 ANQGSEA. This CDR3 has 14 amino acids. In nucleotides, the CDR3 is TGCAGCGTACCCACCTTTCAGATTAACTATGGCTACACCTTC. The encoded protein is CSVPTFQINYGYTF.

This clonotype has more than one count but fewer than ten. This rearrangement joins TRBV6-4 to TRBJ2-2, with TRBD1 as a possible D gene (5 bases). V was trimmed by 0 bases and J by 6 bases, leaving 17 bases between them. CDR3 size: 17 residues. Germline assignment: CDR1 MRHNA and CDR2 SNTAGT. The CDR3 region is CASSDSIAKGDPGELFF. In DNA form, the CDR3 reads TGTGCCAGCAGTGACTCGATAGCTAAAGGGGATCCCGGGGAGCTGTTTTTT.

This clonotype was found a few times. The rearrangement uses TRBV29-1 and TRBJ2-1; the D gene could be TRBD1 or TRBD2 (5 bases each). This CDR3 spans 14 amino acids. Germline V gives CDR1 SQVTM, CDR2 ANQGSEA. Trimming removed 1 base at V and 8 bases at J, with 15 bases between. The CDR3: CSVEVGVRSYEQFF. CDR3 DNA: TGCAGCGTTGAAGTGGGGGTTAGGTCTTATGAGCAGTTCTTC.

Regarding this clonotype: Being one base from a much bigger clone, this may be a read error. Here the CDR3 reads CASGFHLQETQYF. The CDR3, as DNA: TGTGCCAGCGGTTTCCACCTTCAAGAGACCCAGTACTTC. This chain links TRBV28 with TRBJ2-5; D is ambiguous. From germline, CDR1 is MDHEN and CDR2 SYDVKM. This CDR3 is built from 13 residues.

This clonotype was seen ten or more times. This sequence joins TRBV5-4 and TRBJ1-2; no definite D call. CDR3 length: 13 residues. Germline V gives CDR1 SGHNT, CDR2 YYREEE (reference sequence). The ends were cut back, 0 bases at V and 8 bases at J, with 11 bases in the middle. Here the CDR3 DNA reads TGTGCCAGCAGCTTGGGAGGGTCAAGGGGCTACACCTTC. Protein: CASSLGGSRGYTF.

The CDR3 sequence: CASSYGGPDGEQYF. In DNA form, the CDR3 reads TGCGCCAGCAGCTACGGAGGGCCAGATGGGGAGCAGTACTTC. The chain uses TRBV5-1 and TRBJ2-7; D possibly corresponds to TRBD2 (6 bases). Germline V gene sequence: CDR1 SGHRS, CDR2 YFSETQ. The CDR3 is made up of 14 amino acids. Trimming stripped 3 bases from V and 7 bases from J, with 17 bases between.

Many counts were recorded for this clonotype. The chain has TRBV4-3 and TRBJ2-1; D is uncertain. Trimming removed 1 base at V and 7 bases at J, with 5 bases between. Looked up from germline, CDR1 is LGHNA and CDR2 is YSLEER. The CDR3 extends over 12 amino acids. CDR3 DNA: TGCGCCAGCAGCCAAGGCGTGAATGAGCAGTTCTTC. Protein: CASSQGVNEQFF.

Many counts were recorded for this clonotype. The chain is built from TRBV11-2 and TRBJ2-5; 7 bases match TRBD1. Per the germline V gene, CDR1 is SGHAT and CDR2 is FQNNGV. Germline trimming cut 4 bases from V and 1 base from J; bases unmatched to any gene: 6. The CDR3 runs 15 residues. The CDR3 protein is CASSSNRGIQETQYF. CDR3 DNA sequence: TGTGCCAGCAGCTCAAACAGGGGTATCCAAGAGACCCAGTACTTC.

This clonotype appeared a few times. The rearrangement uses TRBV7-3 and TRBJ1-2; D is uncertain. Germline CDR1 is SGHTA and CDR2 is FQGTGA. Trimming took 5 bases from V and 5 from J, leaving 21 bases between them. The CDR3 consists of 16 residues. The chain's CDR3 is CASSPSRDTGLYGYTF. For the CDR3, the DNA is TGTGCCAGCAGCCCGTCAAGGGATACTGGGTTGTATGGCTACACCTTC.

The rearrangement links TRBV7-6 to TRBJ1-6, with TRBD1 matching 8 bases. V trimming: 5 bases; J trimming: 14 bases; junction bases outside the gene matches: 5. This CDR3 spans 12 amino acids. Germline V gene sequence: CDR1 SGHVS, CDR2 FNYEAQ. In DNA, the CDR3 is TGTGCCAGCAGCACAGGACAGGGAACCCTCCACTTT. Protein: CASSTGQGTLHF. The full variable domain, its missing parts supplied by reference TRBV7-6 and TRBJ1-6, is GAGVSQSPRYKVTKRGQDVALRCDPISGHVSLYWYRQALGQGPEFLTYFNYEAQQDKSGLPNDRFSAERPEGSISTLTIQRTEQRDSAMYRCASSTGQGTLHFGNGTRLTVT.

This clonotype was seen repeatedly, ten times or more. V is TRBV20-1 and J is TRBJ2-6, with D unclear. The CDR3 contains 15 residues. Trimming pared 6 bases from V and 0 bases from J, leaving 12 bases between. The germline V gene encodes CDR1 DFQATT and CDR2 SNEGSKA (reference sequence). The CDR3 nucleotides are TGCAGTGCACGCGAGCGTCTCTCTGGGGCCAACGTCCTGACTTTC. It encodes CSARERLSGANVLTF.

This clonotype showed up just a few times. CDR3: CSAPRGSETYNEQFF. The CDR3 nucleotides read TGCAGTGCTCCCCGGGGTAGCGAGACCTACAATGAGCAGTTCTTC. The chain has TRBV20-1 and TRBJ2-1; the D gene is possibly TRBD2 (5 bases). V was clipped by 5 bases and J by 2 bases, with 16 bases between them. Germline CDR1 reads DFQATT; CDR2 reads SNEGSKA (reference sequence). The CDR3 extends over 15 amino acids.